This TCR beta chain was captured by sequencing in a study of Tregs in tolerant kidney transplant recipients. CDR1 and CDR2 (germline): SGHNT, YYREEE (reference sequence). V dropped 5 bases and J dropped 3; count of bases not matched to a gene: 6. This CDR3 has 14 amino acids. Sequenced by immunoSEQ multiplex PCR; TCRdb stores in-frame clones only, minus some. The repertoire holds around 16,000 clones, with 85% to 95% as singletons. The chain couples TRBV5-4 to TRBJ1-1, with 8 bases that match TRBD1. The sequence came from a human donor in good health. Material: CD8+ T cells from blood. The CDR3 is CASRSGGGDTEAFF. Here the CDR3 DNA reads TGTGCCAGCAGGTCAGGGGGCGGGGACACTGAAGCTTTCTTT. Combining the CDR3 with reference TRBV5-4 and TRBJ1-1 gives the whole variable domain ETGVTQSPTHLIKTRGQQVTLRCSSQSGHNTVSWYQQALGQGPQFIFQYYREEENGRGNFPPRFSGLQFPNYSSELNVNALELDDSALYLCASRSGGGDTEAFFGQGTRLTVV.